This T cell receptor (beta chain) was recovered during a study of control samples from healthy donors and cancer patients. This CDR3 contains 14 residues. The trim removed 5 bases at V and 5 bases at J, leaving 6 bases unmatched. Per the germline V gene, CDR1 is SEHNR and CDR2 is FQNEAQ (reference sequence). Clones were sequenced by immunoSEQ multiplex PCR, and TCRdb holds only the in-frame ones, with some missing. This sample carries some 64,000 clones, 80% to 90% of them seen once, and the ten largest clones take 2% to 2.5%. This sequence originates from a woman aged 45 to 65 with head and neck cancer. The chain combines TRBV7-9 with TRBJ2-5, with 9 nucleotides matching TRBD1. The sequencing sample was made of PBMCs. In DNA form, the CDR3 reads TGTGCCAGCAGCAGGGACAGGGAGAGGGAGACCCAGTACTTC. This codes for CASSRDRERETQYF.